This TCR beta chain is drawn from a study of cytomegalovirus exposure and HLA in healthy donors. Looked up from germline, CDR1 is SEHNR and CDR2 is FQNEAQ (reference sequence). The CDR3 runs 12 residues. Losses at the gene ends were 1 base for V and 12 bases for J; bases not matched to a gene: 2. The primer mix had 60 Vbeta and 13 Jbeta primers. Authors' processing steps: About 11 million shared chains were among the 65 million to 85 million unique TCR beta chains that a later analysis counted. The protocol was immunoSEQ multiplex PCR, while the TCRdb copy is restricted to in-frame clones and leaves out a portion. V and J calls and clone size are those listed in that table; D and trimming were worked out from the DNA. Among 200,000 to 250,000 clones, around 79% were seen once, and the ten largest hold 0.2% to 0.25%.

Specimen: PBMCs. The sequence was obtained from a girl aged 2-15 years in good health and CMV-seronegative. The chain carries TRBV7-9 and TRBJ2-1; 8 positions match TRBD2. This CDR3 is CASSLDLAGQFF. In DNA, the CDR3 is TGTGCCAGCAGCTTAGACCTAGCGGGGCAGTTCTTC.